The TCR beta chain described here comes from a study of Graves' ophthalmopathy and Graves' hyperthyroidism. This clonotype was counted ten times or more. RNA transcripts yielded amplified TCR beta CDR3 regions. Amplification began with first-round RT-PCR using HTBI primers, then second-round multiplex PCR was performed. From the multiplex PCR reads, TCRdb called clonotypes with MiXCR, one entry per CDR3 protein. This table has 1 million to 1.3 million distinct CDR3 sequences, around a third appearing once. Germline V CDR1 and CDR2: KGHDR, SFDVKD. Trimming took off 4 bases at V and 3 bases at J, with 8 bases between the two ends. CDR3 length: 13 amino acids.

The sequencing input was peripheral blood or thyroid tissue (not recorded which). The receptor's source is an adult man with Graves' hyperthyroidism. The chain is built from TRBV24-1 and TRBJ1-1, with D perhaps matching TRBD1 (5 bases). The CDR3 protein is CATSDPTDTEAFF. The CDR3 DNA reads as TGTGCCACCAGTGACCCGACAGACACTGAAGCTTTCTTT.